These 14 T cell receptor beta chains were sequenced from one sample in a study of CD8 T cells in ankylosing spondylitis. General observations from the study: Typical of ankylosing spondylitis blood, it appeared, was a TCR beta motif of eight highly homologous variants.

No antigen has been identified for these receptors. TCRdb called the 5' RACE reads again in MiXCR, with one record for every CDR3 protein. The data show about 800,000 distinct CDR3 sequences, around 11% seen once. Sample: blood, either unsorted or a sorted T cell fraction (not recorded which). All receptors come from a male donor with ankylosing spondylitis.

This clonotype was picked up a small number of times. The chain employs TRBV20-1 and TRBJ2-3, with D perhaps TRBD1 or TRBD2 (5 bases each). Trimming stripped 1 base from V and 2 bases from J, with 13 bases between. Germline CDR1 reads DFQATT; CDR2 reads SNEGSKA (reference sequence). CDR3 length: 15 amino acids. The CDR3, as DNA: TGCAGTGCTAGAGTAAGGGGACGGATCACAGATACGCAGTATTTT. As protein: CSARVRGRITDTQYF.

This clonotype was counted only a few times. The chain carries TRBV5-1 and TRBJ2-2, with D maybe TRBD2 (5 bases). Per germline, CDR1 SGHRS and CDR2 YFSETQ. The length of the CDR3 is 13 residues. Deletions cut 1 base from V and 7 bases from J, with 8 bases between. CDR3 protein: CASSLTSLGELFF. The DNA for the CDR3 is TGCGCCAGCAGCTTGACTAGTCTCGGGGAGCTGTTTTTT.

V is TRBV6-5 and J is TRBJ2-5; TRBD1 might be the D (6 bases). Trimming left V 2 bases short and J 5 bases short, with 12 bases between. Germline V gene data show CDR1 as MNHEY and CDR2 as SVGAGI. The CDR3 extends over 14 amino acids. The CDR3, as DNA: TGTGCCAGCAGTTACGGTACAGGGAGCGAGACCCAGTACTTC. Amino acids: CASSYGTGSETQYF.

This clonotype was counted only a few times. The gene calls are TRBV18 and TRBJ2-5, with 9 bases lining up with TRBD1. This CDR3 is 16 amino acids long. Germline CDR1 and CDR2: KGHSH and LQKENI. V shed 3 bases and J 0 bases; nucleotides not matched to a gene: 5. The CDR3 region is CASSPTGTGYQETQYF. In nucleotides, the CDR3 is TGTGCCAGCTCACCTACCGGGACAGGGTACCAAGAGACCCAGTACTTC.

This clonotype was seen a few times. V is TRBV7-2 and J is TRBJ2-5; no clear D. Germline values: CDR1 SGHTA, CDR2 FQGNSA. CDR3 length: 11 amino acids. With 5 bases removed from V and 5 bases from J, the gap between germline ends came to 6 bases. The CDR3 reads CASSRDETQYF. The CDR3 bases are TGTGCCAGCAGCCGTGATGAGACCCAGTACTTC.

This clonotype was found many times. The chain couples TRBV20-1 to TRBJ2-1; D gene ambiguous. Germline V gene lookup returns CDR1 DFQATT and CDR2 SNEGSKA (reference sequence). V shed 5 bases and J shed 3 bases, with 5 bases lying between them. CDR3 length: 11 amino acids. CDR3 nucleotide sequence: TGCAGTGCTTTAAACTACAATGAGCAGTTCTTC. It yields the protein CSALNYNEQFF.

This CDR3 reads CASSLWTGGEKLFF. The DNA for the CDR3 is TGCGCCAGCAGCTTATGGACAGGGGGTGAAAAACTGTTTTTT. V gene TRBV5-1 combines with J gene TRBJ1-4, with 10 bases identical to TRBD1. Germline assignment: CDR1 SGHRS and CDR2 YFSETQ. The CDR3 runs to 14 residues. The junction had 2 bases not matched to a gene; V was cut back by 2 bases and J by 7 bases.

A few counts support this clonotype. The V call is TRBV5-8, the J call TRBJ1-1; D call uncertain. This CDR3 spans 15 amino acids. Trimming cost V 5 bases and J 4 bases, with 18 bases left between them. The germline CDR1 and CDR2 sequences are SGHTS and YDEGEE. This CDR3 reads CASSYPRRFFTEAFF. The CDR3 DNA is TGTGCCAGCAGTTATCCGAGAAGATTCTTCACTGAAGCTTTCTTT.

This sequence joins TRBV24-1 and TRBJ2-3; 7 bases are shared with TRBD1. The length of the CDR3 is 18 residues. With V trimmed by 3 bases and J by 7 bases, 18 bases remained unmatched. CDR1 and CDR2 from the germline V gene are KGHDR and SFDVKD. As DNA, the CDR3 is TGTGCCACCAGTGATCCCGCCGTCGGACAGGCGTTCATGAATACGCAGTATTTT. Its translation is CATSDPAVGQAFMNTQYF.

This clonotype was counted ten times or more. This sequence joins TRBV7-2 and TRBJ2-7; D is possibly TRBD2 (6 bases). Germline V gene sequence: CDR1 SGHTA, CDR2 FQGNSA. Trimming left V 6 bases short and J 4 bases short, with 16 bases between. This CDR3 region has 14 residues. CDR3 amino acids: CASSIDRGLYEQYF. The CDR3 DNA reads TGTGCCAGCAGTATAGATCGGGGACTTTACGAGCAGTACTTC.

In this sample, this clonotype turned up a few times. The chain uses TRBV20-1 and TRBJ1-2; TRBD1 might be the D (6 bases). CDR3 length: 13 residues. CDR1 and CDR2 (germline): DFQATT, SNEGSKA (reference sequence). The germline V and J ends were trimmed by 0 bases and 6 bases, with 11 bases remaining between them. CDR3 coding DNA: TGCAGTGCTAGAGATTCAACAGGGCATGGCTACACCTTC. It codes for CSARDSTGHGYTF.

This clonotype was found many times. The rearrangement joins TRBV20-1 to TRBJ1-2; TRBD1 might be the D (5 bases). The CDR3 contains 14 residues. V lost 2 bases and J lost 3, with 13 bases in between. Germline CDR1 is DFQATT and CDR2 is SNEGSKA (reference sequence). DNA of the CDR3: TGCAGTGCTAGATCCCAAGGGACGGACTATGGCTACACCTTC. Protein product: CSARSQGTDYGYTF.

The DNA for the CDR3 is TGTGCCATCAGTGAGACAGTGGGAACTGAAGCTTTCTTT. The encoded protein is CAISETVGTEAFF. The chain joins TRBV10-3 to TRBJ1-1, with D uncertain. The CDR3 runs to 13 residues. Trimming removed 2 bases from V and 5 bases from J, with 9 bases in between. Germline V gives CDR1 ENHRY, CDR2 SYGVKD.

This clonotype was seen repeatedly, ten times or more. V usage is TRBV29-1 and J usage is TRBJ1-1; tentatively, D is TRBD1 (5 bases). V was shortened by 4 bases and J by 3 bases, with 12 bases between the two germline ends. The CDR3 consists of 13 residues. Per germline, CDR1 SQVTM and CDR2 ANQGSEA. CDR3: CSVVRGAYTEAFF. The DNA for the CDR3 is TGCAGCGTTGTAAGGGGAGCGTACACTGAAGCTTTCTTT.